The rows below give T cell receptor beta chains drawn from one sample of a study of T cells in localized non-small cell lung cancer. Libraries were prepared by immunoSEQ multiplex PCR; TCRdb keeps only in-frame clonotypes and omits some of them. The table shows about 2,500 clones, with around two fifths occurring only once. The starting material was lung tumor tissue, obtained before any cancer treatment. The source of these receptors is an older male donor with stage I squamous cell lung carcinoma. CDR3s include the opening cysteine and the closing phenylalanine or tryptophan.

v_gene: TRBV29-1
j_gene: TRBJ1-1
CDR3aa: CSVGRDMNTEAFF

v_gene: TRBV10-2
j_gene: TRBJ2-3
CDR3aa: CASSESGRADTQYF

v_gene: TRBV6-8
j_gene: TRBJ1-2
CDR3aa: CASSRQGPYGYTF

v_gene: TRBV19
j_gene: TRBJ1-1
CDR3aa: CASSISWTAEAFF

v_gene: TRBV29-1
j_gene: TRBJ1-1
CDR3aa: CSVEVSGTEAFF

v_gene: TRBV6-8
j_gene: TRBJ1-5
CDR3aa: CASSGGTGVFHQPQHF

v_gene: TRBV19
j_gene: TRBJ2-5
CDR3aa: CASGAHPQETQYF

v_gene: TRBV5-1
j_gene: TRBJ2-7
CDR3aa: CASSFSGQGLVLRSYEQYF

v_gene: TRBV4-1
j_gene: TRBJ1-1
CDR3aa: CASSQELTGNTEAFF

v_gene: TRBV6-8
j_gene: TRBJ1-2
CDR3aa: CASRRGDRGLNGYTF

v_gene: TRBV18
j_gene: TRBJ1-3
CDR3aa: CASSPDGNTIYF

v_gene: TRBV6-8
j_gene: TRBJ2-3
CDR3aa: CAISRGGAPTDTQYF